Listed below are T cell receptor beta chains from one sample, sequenced in a study of T cells expressing NK-cell markers. From its re-call of the 5' RACE reads, TCRdb lists each CDR3 protein once, without DNA. The sample has 350,000 to 450,000 distinct CDR3 sequences. The specimen sequenced was blood T cells: a sorted CD56 or NKG2C T cell subset, CD4+ or CD8+ T cells, or bulk PBMC T cells (not recorded which). The receptors here all came from a man aged 18-75 years in good health. Both conserved end residues are part of each CDR3.

j_gene | v_gene | CDR3aa
TRBJ1-5 | TRBV2 | CASRGTGASNQPQHF
TRBJ2-1 | TRBV20-1 | CSAINRDRAYNEQFF
TRBJ2-2 | TRBV7-2 | CASSLDPARVHRELFF
TRBJ1-4 | TRBV25-1 | CASSPPRQANNEKLFF
TRBJ1-6 | TRBV19 | CASSRQGANSPLHF
TRBJ2-1 | TRBV2 | CASSGVGRGEPYNEQFF
TRBJ1-3 | TRBV5-1 | CASTPGHAGNTIYF
TRBJ1-1 | TRBV25-1 | CASSEGPGTGGMNTEAFF
TRBJ1-6 | TRBV6-6 | CASSTSAHSPLHF
TRBJ2-2 | TRBV6-1 | CASSEAFWGGRGTGELFF
TRBJ2-7 | TRBV20-1 | CSARDRGASSYEQYF
TRBJ2-1 | TRBV20-1 | CSAHRGGTNYNEQFF
TRBJ2-5 | TRBV20-1 | CSARPPPRVNQETQYF
TRBJ2-2 | TRBV5-5 | CASSPGDLTGELFF
TRBJ1-2 | TRBV6-1 | CASRQGRDGGYGYTF
TRBJ2-1 | TRBV9 | CASSAKTGSEQFF
TRBJ2-7 | TRBV2 | CASRETAYEQYF
TRBJ1-4 | TRBV6-1 | CASRHTGSSNEKLFF
TRBJ2-3 | TRBV5-6 | CASSRPTLAGKDTQYF
TRBJ1-6 | TRBV15 | CATSFGTDNSPLHF
TRBJ2-1 | TRBV12-3/TRBV12-4 | CASRRPGAARNEQFF
TRBJ2-3 | TRBV19 | CASTLRWGTSTDTQYF
TRBJ2-3 | TRBV28 | CASSLTPGQDTQYF
TRBJ2-4 | TRBV20-1 | CSAILGTPKNIQYF
TRBJ2-3 | TRBV5-1 | CASSSDRVMVTDTQYF
TRBJ2-3 | TRBV4-2 | CASSRGGVSTDTQYF
TRBJ2-2 | TRBV5-6 | CASTATSGDVRGTGELFF
TRBJ2-7 | TRBV20-1 | CSALAGTGMSYEQYF
TRBJ1-6 | TRBV6-1 | CASSLDREKRPLHF
TRBJ1-6 | TRBV14 | CASSQDRGLSSPLHF
TRBJ2-5 | TRBV7-7 | CASSSSGLGETQYF
TRBJ2-3 | TRBV5-1 | CASSWTVSASDTQYF
TRBJ1-5 | TRBV6-1 | CASSEVRHVQPQHF
TRBJ1-2 | TRBV4-2 | CASSQATLRVQNYGYTF
TRBJ1-2 | TRBV7-8 | CASSLPLGRGNYGYTF
TRBJ1-1 | TRBV5-1 | CASSFTTGTLLKAFF
TRBJ1-2 | TRBV20-1 | CRAGTSVGYTF
TRBJ2-7 | TRBV4-2 | CASSQGQGGSTYEQYF
TRBJ1-6 | TRBV12-5 | CASGLRTTSNSPLHF
TRBJ2-4 | TRBV5-1 | CASSLGRDGNIQYF
TRBJ2-2 | TRBV30 | CAWSVLAGGWTGELFF
TRBJ2-7 | TRBV27 | CASSLSTGSVHEQYF
TRBJ2-7 | TRBV20-1 | CSYAGVHEQYF
TRBJ2-6 | TRBV29-1 | CSVADGPSGANVLTF
TRBJ1-5 | TRBV20-1 | CSTARDRDQPQHF
TRBJ2-1 | TRBV18 | CASSPGGGREQFF
TRBJ2-1 | TRBV11-2 | CASSQRVSSGEQFF
TRBJ2-7 | TRBV5-1 | CASSLTGGASEQYF
TRBJ2-7 | TRBV14 | CASSTGVWSEQYF